Listed below are T cell receptor beta chains from one sample, sequenced in a study of cytomegalovirus exposure and HLA in healthy donors. Profiling relied on immunoSEQ multiplex PCR, and the TCRdb table lists in-frame clones only, not all of them. The profile shows 160,000 or so clones, around four fifths of them singletons. The sample taken for sequencing was PBMCs. These receptors were obtained from a young man in good health and CMV-seropositive. CDR3s include the opening cysteine and the closing phenylalanine or tryptophan. The order of the fields is V gene, D gene, J gene, clone size, CDR3 protein, CDR3 DNA. The D gene is left open where the match is weak. Size tells how often a clone was seen (once, few, many) or the class of an expanded clone, and some rows leave it out.

TRBV4-1	NA	TRBJ1-5	few	CASSQEGRIDSNQPQHF	TGCGCCAGCAGCCAAGAGGGCCGAATCGATAGCAATCAGCCCCAGCATTTT
TRBV5-6	TRBD1	TRBJ1-4	NA	CASSFGTGVNEKLFF	TGTGCCAGCAGCTTTGGGACAGGGGTGAATGAAAAACTGTTTTTT
TRBV5-6	TRBD1	TRBJ2-7	NA	CASSLPGQLYEQYF	TGTGCCAGCAGCCTTCCGGGACAGCTCTACGAGCAGTACTTC
TRBV7-8	NA	TRBJ2-5	NA	CASSLARVGAQETQYF	TGTGCCAGCAGCTTAGCGAGGGTGGGAGCCCAAGAGACCCAGTACTTC
TRBV30	TRBD1	TRBJ1-4	NA	CAWNPGGYNEKLFF	TGTGCCTGGAACCCAGGGGGGTATAATGAAAAACTGTTTTTT
TRBV5-5	NA	TRBJ2-2	NA	CASSLGSGVGSTGELFF	TGTGCCAGCAGCTTGGGTTCGGGCGTCGGGAGCACCGGGGAGCTGTTTTTT
TRBV7-9	NA	TRBJ1-5	NA	CASSLEQRQPQHF	TGTGCCAGCAGCTTAGAACAGCGGCAGCCCCAGCATTTT
TRBV7-8	TRBD1	TRBJ2-7	NA	CASSLVGQGSYEQYF	TGTGCCAGCAGCTTAGTTGGACAGGGTTCCTACGAGCAGTACTTC
TRBV9	TRBD2	TRBJ2-4	NA	CASSVGVAGKNIQYF	TGTGCCAGCAGCGTAGGGGTAGCGGGCAAAAACATTCAGTACTTC
TRBV10-2	TRBD2	TRBJ2-1	NA	CASSGTSRSYNEQFF	TGCGCCAGCAGCGGGACTAGCAGGTCCTACAATGAGCAGTTCTTC
TRBV5-6	NA	TRBJ2-2	NA	CASSLLAQTGELFF	TGTGCCAGCAGCTTGCTAGCGCAAACCGGGGAGCTGTTTTTT
TRBV27	NA	TRBJ1-2	NA	CASRFGLGGGYTF	TGTGCCAGCAGATTCGGACTCGGTGGTGGCTACACCTTC
TRBV6-5	NA	TRBJ2-7	once	CASRRGGTSYEQYF	TGTGCCAGCAGAAGGGGGGGGACCTCCTACGAGCAGTACTTC
TRBV5-1	NA	TRBJ1-2	NA	CASSLETGRNYGYTF	TGCGCCAGCAGCTTAGAGACAGGCCGTAACTATGGCTACACCTTC
TRBV27	TRBD2	TRBJ2-7	NA	CASSPTSGSTSYEQYF	TGTGCCAGCAGCCCGACTAGCGGGAGTACGTCCTACGAGCAGTACTTC
TRBV7-2	TRBD1	TRBJ1-1	few	CASSPRQGGAEAFF	TGTGCCAGCAGCCCCCGACAGGGAGGAGCTGAAGCTTTCTTT
TRBV15	TRBD1	TRBJ2-3	NA	CATSRERQGDTQYF	TGTGCCACCAGCAGAGAGAGACAGGGGGATACGCAGTATTTT
TRBV6-6	NA	TRBJ1-2	NA	CASHLWNYGYTF	TGTGCCAGCCACCTGTGGAACTATGGCTACACTTTC
TRBV6-1	TRBD1	TRBJ1-1	NA	CASRTQGKNTEAFF	TGTGCCAGCAGGACACAGGGGAAGAACACTGAAGCTTTCTTT
TRBV2	TRBD1	TRBJ2-5	NA	CATTGTGVETQYF	TGTGCCACTACCGGGACAGGGGTAGAGACCCAGTACTTC
TRBV30	TRBD1	TRBJ1-2	NA	CAWSGQVPNGYTF	TGTGCCTGGAGCGGACAGGTTCCTAATGGCTACACCTTC
TRBV5-6	TRBD2	TRBJ2-3	few	CASSLRSGRANGDTQYF	TGTGCCAGCAGCTTGAGGAGCGGGAGGGCCAATGGAGATACGCAGTATTTT
TRBV5-4	TRBD2	TRBJ2-7	NA	CASSLAGGGSGHEQYF	TGTGCCAGCAGCTTGGCCGGTGGCGGGAGTGGGCACGAGCAGTACTTC
TRBV6-5	NA	TRBJ1-5	NA	CASTTGSNQPQHF	TGTGCCAGCACGACTGGCAGTAATCAGCCCCAGCATTTT
TRBV4-1	NA	TRBJ1-1	few	CASSQDSTGIITEAFF	TGCGCCAGCAGCCAAGACAGCACAGGGATAATAACTGAAGCTTTCTTT
TRBV6-1	TRBD1	TRBJ1-1	NA	CASSPGQGAAEAFF	TGTGCCAGCAGCCCCGGACAGGGGGCCGCTGAAGCTTTCTTT
TRBV2	TRBD1	TRBJ1-3	NA	CASSGGPGQAPGNTIYF	TGTGCCAGCAGTGGGGGCCCGGGACAGGCCCCAGGAAACACCATATATTTT
TRBV14	TRBD1	TRBJ2-5	NA	CASSQDTGTVLQETQYF	TGTGCCAGCAGCCAAGATACCGGGACAGTACTACAAGAGACCCAGTACTTC
TRBV28	TRBD2	TRBJ2-7	NA	CASSPGLAGSYEQYF	TGTGCCAGCAGTCCCGGACTAGCGGGCTCCTACGAGCAGTACTTC
TRBV28	TRBD1	TRBJ2-7	NA	CASSPDRGFSYEQYF	TGTGCCAGCAGTCCGGACAGGGGGTTCTCCTACGAGCAGTACTTC
TRBV4-2	NA	TRBJ2-6	NA	CASSQIPISGANVLTF	TGTGCCAGCAGCCAAATCCCCATCTCTGGGGCCAACGTCCTGACTTTC
TRBV7-8	TRBD2	TRBJ2-1	few	CASSQGLAGEEQFF	TGTGCCAGCAGTCAGGGACTAGCGGGAGAAGAGCAGTTCTTC
TRBV6-1	TRBD1	TRBJ2-1	once	CASSEGQGNEQFF	TGTGCCAGCAGTGAAGGACAGGGCAATGAGCAGTTCTTC
TRBV19	NA	TRBJ1-1	NA	CASKRDKMNTEAFF	TGTGCCAGTAAACGGGACAAGATGAACACTGAAGCTTTCTTT
TRBV6-5	TRBD2	TRBJ2-7	NA	CASRETSGSYEQYF	TGTGCCAGCAGGGAGACTAGCGGGTCCTACGAGCAGTACTTC
TRBV29-1	NA	TRBJ1-1	NA	CSVEFRLVNTEAFF	TGCAGCGTTGAATTCAGGCTGGTGAACACTGAAGCTTTCTTT
TRBV5-5	TRBD1	TRBJ2-2	NA	CASSRAGGAGELFF	TGTGCCAGCAGCCGGGCAGGGGGTGCCGGGGAGCTGTTTTTT
TRBV18	NA	TRBJ1-1	NA	CASSPGHLTNTEAFF	TGTGCCAGCTCACCGGGACACCTTACGAACACTGAAGCTTTCTTT
TRBV5-6	NA	TRBJ2-1	NA	CASSSFSGGASEQFF	TGTGCCAGCAGCTCCTTTAGTGGGGGGGCGAGTGAGCAGTTCTTC
TRBV7-9	TRBD1	TRBJ2-5	NA	CASSLLSGQQQETQYF	TGTGCCAGCAGCTTACTCTCGGGACAGCAACAAGAGACCCAGTACTTC
TRBV5-1	NA	TRBJ2-2	NA	CASSLGLPNTGELFF	TGCGCCAGCAGCTTGGGACTTCCGAACACCGGGGAGCTGTTTTTT
TRBV6-1	TRBD2	TRBJ2-7	NA	CASSEAGLASYEQYF	TGTGCCAGCAGTGAAGCAGGACTAGCCTCCTACGAGCAGTACTTC
TRBV4-1	TRBD2	TRBJ2-2	NA	CASSPSGSTTGELFF	TGCGCCAGCAGCCCTAGCGGGAGTACCACCGGGGAGCTGTTTTTT
TRBV4-1	NA	TRBJ1-1	NA	CASSQDDSLNTEAFF	TGCGCCAGCAGCCAAGACGACAGCCTCAACACTGAAGCTTTCTTT
TRBV5-5	NA	TRBJ1-2	NA	CASSLEAGSVGHGYTF	TGTGCCAGCAGCTTGGAGGCGGGAAGTGTGGGACATGGCTACACCTTC
TRBV11-2	NA	TRBJ2-2	NA	CASSPTNTGELFF	TGTGCCAGCAGCCCAACGAACACCGGGGAGCTGTTTTTT
TRBV7-9	TRBD2	TRBJ2-1	NA	CASSLAGTRNEQFF	TGTGCCAGCAGCCTAGCGGGGACTCGAAATGAGCAGTTCTTC
TRBV2	TRBD1	TRBJ2-7	once	CANGQGPYEQYF	TGTGCCAACGGACAGGGCCCCTACGAGCAGTACTTC
TRBV6-1	TRBD1	TRBJ1-2	once	CASSEGTGANYGYTF	TGTGCCAGCAGTGAAGGTACAGGGGCTAACTATGGCTACACCTTC
TRBV19	NA	TRBJ1-1	NA	CASRPGWNEAFF	TGTGCCAGTAGGCCCGGGTGGAATGAAGCTTTCTTT